This TCR beta chain was recovered during a study of T-cell memory formation after mild COVID-19. This clonotype was counted a few times. Germline-derived CDR1 and CDR2 are SGHTA and FQGNSA. V was pared by 1 base and J by 4 bases, with 10 bases between. The length of the CDR3 is 14 residues. TCRdb analysed the 5' RACE reads with MiXCR anew, one entry per CDR3 protein. The sample has hundreds of thousands of distinct CDR3 sequences, about 13% seen once. V gene TRBV7-2 combines with J gene TRBJ1-1; weak D call: TRBD1 (5 bases). Input material: PBMCs or a T cell subset sorted from them (not recorded which). This clonotype was obtained from a man younger than 30 who had mild COVID-19 (a few samples of this study predate the infection). Cell type and time point are not known. This chain's CDR3 is CASSLGQGITEAFF. The CDR3 DNA follows: TGTGCCAGCAGCTTAGGGCAGGGAATCACTGAAGCTTTCTTT. Full variable domain (missing parts from reference TRBV7-2 and TRBJ1-1): GAGVSQSPSNKVTEKGKDVELRCDPISGHTALYWYRQSLGQGLEFLIYFQGNSAPDKSGLPSDRFSAERTGGSVSTLTIQRTQQEDSAVYLCASSLGQGITEAFFGQGTRLTVV.